These T cell receptor beta chains were read from a single sample in a study of blood T cell repertoires in COVID-19. Some clones are missing from TCRdb's copy, which holds only in-frame ones; the method was immunoSEQ multiplex PCR. The data hold about 270,000 clones, with 85% to 90% observed a single time. Sequencing input: PBMCs or T cells enriched from blood (not recorded which). Source of these receptors: a woman between 25 and 40 years old with acute COVID-19. Each CDR3 is given with its conserved first and last residue. Fields, in order: V gene, D gene, clone size, J gene, CDR3 DNA, CDR3 protein. D genes are given only for firm matches. Clone size is not always given. Where it is, it says once, few, many or a class for expanded clones.

v_call: TRBV11-2; d_call: .; clone_size: .; j_call: TRBJ2-2; cdr3_nt: TGTGCCAGCAGCCCCACATATACCGGGGAGCTGTTTTTT; cdr3_aa: CASSPTYTGELFF
v_call: TRBV6-1; d_call: .; clone_size: .; j_call: TRBJ1-2; cdr3_nt: TGTGCCAGCAGTGAAGGGGACATTTTCAACTATGGCTACACCTTC; cdr3_aa: CASSEGDIFNYGYTF
v_call: TRBV9; d_call: .; clone_size: .; j_call: TRBJ1-1; cdr3_nt: TGTGCCAGCAGCGTATACGGGGGGACTGAAGCTTTCTTT; cdr3_aa: CASSVYGGTEAFF
v_call: TRBV6-1; d_call: TRBD2; clone_size: .; j_call: TRBJ2-1; cdr3_nt: TGTGCCAGCAGTGAACAGCGGGAGGGCCTGAATGAGCAGTTCTTC; cdr3_aa: CASSEQREGLNEQFF
v_call: TRBV20-1; d_call: TRBD2; clone_size: once; j_call: TRBJ2-7; cdr3_nt: TGCAGTGCAAGTAGCGGGAGCGGTTCCTACGAGCAGTACTTC; cdr3_aa: CSASSGSGSYEQYF
v_call: TRBV27; d_call: .; clone_size: once; j_call: TRBJ1-3; cdr3_nt: TGTGCCAGCAGGCCACTCTCTGGAAACACCATATATTTT; cdr3_aa: CASRPLSGNTIYF
v_call: TRBV6-2/TRBV6-3; d_call: TRBD1; clone_size: .; j_call: TRBJ2-2; cdr3_nt: TGTGCCAGCAGCAGCGACAGGGGTTGGAACACCGGGGAGCTGTTTTTT; cdr3_aa: CASSSDRGWNTGELFF
v_call: TRBV6-6; d_call: .; clone_size: .; j_call: TRBJ2-4; cdr3_nt: TGTGCCAGCAGTCCCCAACAGGGCCTGCTAGCCAAAAACATTCAGTACTTC; cdr3_aa: CASSPQQGLLAKNIQYF
v_call: TRBV19; d_call: TRBD2; clone_size: .; j_call: TRBJ2-7; cdr3_nt: TGTGCCAGTAGTGACCCGAGGGAGGGCCTCTACGAGCAGTACTTC; cdr3_aa: CASSDPREGLYEQYF
v_call: TRBV19; d_call: TRBD1; clone_size: .; j_call: TRBJ2-2; cdr3_nt: TGTGCCAGTAGTACGCTCCGGGACAGGGGCGACGGGGAGCTGTTTTTT; cdr3_aa: CASSTLRDRGDGELFF
v_call: TRBV4-1; d_call: TRBD1; clone_size: few; j_call: TRBJ2-7; cdr3_nt: TGCGCCAGCAGCCAGGCGACAGGGGGCCCCTACGAGCAGTACTTC; cdr3_aa: CASSQATGGPYEQYF
v_call: TRBV6-1; d_call: TRBD1; clone_size: .; j_call: TRBJ2-3; cdr3_nt: TGTGCCAGCAGTGTTCAGACAGGGGGAGGCGCAGATACGCAGTATTTT; cdr3_aa: CASSVQTGGGADTQYF
v_call: TRBV25-1; d_call: .; clone_size: .; j_call: TRBJ2-2; cdr3_nt: TGTGCCTCAGTACCCCGTACCGGGGAGCTGTTTTTT; cdr3_aa: CASVPRTGELFF
v_call: TRBV29-1; d_call: TRBD1; clone_size: .; j_call: TRBJ2-2; cdr3_nt: TGCAGCGTCTCCCTCAATCCGGACAGGGCGAACACCGGGGAGCTGTTTTTT; cdr3_aa: CSVSLNPDRANTGELFF
v_call: TRBV2; d_call: .; clone_size: .; j_call: TRBJ1-2; cdr3_nt: TGTGCCAGCAGTGAAGCGCTTCTGGGGCAGGGAGGTGGCTACACCTTC; cdr3_aa: CASSEALLGQGGGYTF
v_call: TRBV25-1; d_call: TRBD2; clone_size: many; j_call: TRBJ2-1; cdr3_nt: TGTGCCAGCGAGGGACTAGCGGGAGACCGGGGTGAGCAGTTCTTC; cdr3_aa: CASEGLAGDRGEQFF
v_call: TRBV10-3; d_call: TRBD2; clone_size: .; j_call: TRBJ2-2; cdr3_nt: TGTGCCATCAGGCGGACTAGCGAGCCCGGGGAGCTGTTTTTT; cdr3_aa: CAIRRTSEPGELFF
v_call: TRBV18; d_call: .; clone_size: .; j_call: TRBJ2-1; cdr3_nt: TGTGCCAGCTCAACGGACAGTTACAATGAGCAGTTCTTC; cdr3_aa: CASSTDSYNEQFF
v_call: TRBV10-3; d_call: TRBD1; clone_size: once; j_call: TRBJ1-2; cdr3_nt: TGTGCCATCAGTGAGTCGACAGGGGGCAACTATGGCTACACCTTC; cdr3_aa: CAISESTGGNYGYTF
v_call: TRBV6-2/TRBV6-3; d_call: TRBD1; clone_size: .; j_call: TRBJ1-5; cdr3_nt: TGTGCCAGCAGCTCGGGACAGGGAAGCAATCAGCCCCAGCATTTT; cdr3_aa: CASSSGQGSNQPQHF
v_call: TRBV28; d_call: TRBD2; clone_size: once; j_call: TRBJ2-3; cdr3_nt: TGTGCCAGCCGACTAGCGGGAGGAACAGATACGCAGTATTTT; cdr3_aa: CASRLAGGTDTQYF
v_call: TRBV28; d_call: TRBD1; clone_size: once; j_call: TRBJ1-4; cdr3_nt: TGTGCCAGCAGTCGCGGACAGGGGATTTATGAAAAACTGTTTTTT; cdr3_aa: CASSRGQGIYEKLFF
v_call: TRBV29-1; d_call: TRBD1; clone_size: .; j_call: TRBJ2-2; cdr3_nt: TGCAGCGTGGCCGGGACAGGGTTGTCCGGGGAGCTGTTTTTT; cdr3_aa: CSVAGTGLSGELFF
v_call: TRBV7-6; d_call: TRBD2; clone_size: .; j_call: TRBJ2-1; cdr3_nt: TGTGCCAGCATCGTTTCGGGACTAGCGGGAGGGTTAAATGAGCAGTTCTTC; cdr3_aa: CASIVSGLAGGLNEQFF
v_call: TRBV4-1; d_call: .; clone_size: .; j_call: TRBJ2-6; cdr3_nt: TGCGCCAGCAGCCAGGACTCAGCTGGGGCCAACGTCCTGACTTTC; cdr3_aa: CASSQDSAGANVLTF
v_call: TRBV4-1; d_call: TRBD2; clone_size: .; j_call: TRBJ2-1; cdr3_nt: TGCGCCAGCAGCCAAGAATCGAGCGGGAGGGATAGGGAGCAGTTCTTC; cdr3_aa: CASSQESSGRDREQFF
v_call: TRBV7-2; d_call: .; clone_size: once; j_call: TRBJ2-1; cdr3_nt: TGTGCCAGCAGCTTAGGGGCGGGGCTCAACAATGAGCAGTTCTTC; cdr3_aa: CASSLGAGLNNEQFF
v_call: TRBV11-2; d_call: .; clone_size: .; j_call: TRBJ1-1; cdr3_nt: TGTGCCAGCAGCCCCCTGGGCCTCACGATGCGTGGGAACACTGAAGCTTTCTTT; cdr3_aa: CASSPLGLTMRGNTEAFF
v_call: TRBV18; d_call: .; clone_size: .; j_call: TRBJ2-5; cdr3_nt: TGTGCCAGCTCACCAGGCGAACGGACAGATCAAGAGACCCAGTACTTC; cdr3_aa: CASSPGERTDQETQYF
v_call: TRBV11-1; d_call: .; clone_size: few; j_call: TRBJ2-7; cdr3_nt: TGTGCCAGCAGCTCGCAGAAGAGCGTAACCTACGAGCAGTACTTC; cdr3_aa: CASSSQKSVTYEQYF
v_call: TRBV5-1; d_call: TRBD1; clone_size: .; j_call: TRBJ2-1; cdr3_nt: TGCGCCAGCAGCTTAGAGGGGGCCGGTGAGCAGTTCTTC; cdr3_aa: CASSLEGAGEQFF
v_call: TRBV6-5; d_call: TRBD1; clone_size: .; j_call: TRBJ2-7; cdr3_nt: TGTGCCAGCAGTTACTCGGGACAGGGGTCCTACGAGCAGTACTTC; cdr3_aa: CASSYSGQGSYEQYF
v_call: TRBV5-1; d_call: TRBD1; clone_size: .; j_call: TRBJ1-1; cdr3_nt: TGCGCCAGCAGCTTGGGTTTCCAGGGGGTGAACACTGAAGCTTTCTTT; cdr3_aa: CASSLGFQGVNTEAFF
v_call: TRBV5-4; d_call: .; clone_size: .; j_call: TRBJ2-5; cdr3_nt: TGTGCCAGCAGCTTGCCCGGGATTAGTGGAGAGACCCAGTACTTC; cdr3_aa: CASSLPGISGETQYF
v_call: TRBV6-5; d_call: .; clone_size: .; j_call: TRBJ2-2; cdr3_nt: TGTGCCAGCAGTTATCAGGCGACTAAGAACACCGGGGAGCTGTTTTTT; cdr3_aa: CASSYQATKNTGELFF
v_call: TRBV5-1; d_call: TRBD1; clone_size: .; j_call: TRBJ1-1; cdr3_nt: TGCGCCAGCAGCTGGGGCCGAGGGGGACAGTCGGAAGCTTTCTTT; cdr3_aa: CASSWGRGGQSEAFF
v_call: TRBV10-3; d_call: TRBD1; clone_size: .; j_call: TRBJ1-6; cdr3_nt: TGTGCCGCCCACGGAACCGGGACAGGGAGGCCACCCCTCCACTTT; cdr3_aa: CAAHGTGTGRPPLHF
v_call: TRBV7-9; d_call: .; clone_size: .; j_call: TRBJ2-5; cdr3_nt: TGTGCCAGCAGCTTCGACGGAGCGGAGACCCAGTACTTC; cdr3_aa: CASSFDGAETQYF
v_call: TRBV5-1; d_call: TRBD1; clone_size: .; j_call: TRBJ2-3; cdr3_nt: TGCGCCAGCAGCTGGACGGGACAGGGGATACAAAATACGCAGTATTTT; cdr3_aa: CASSWTGQGIQNTQYF
v_call: TRBV11-1; d_call: TRBD1; clone_size: .; j_call: TRBJ1-2; cdr3_nt: TGTGCCAGCAGCTTACACGGACAGGGGGCTGACTATGGCTACACCTTC; cdr3_aa: CASSLHGQGADYGYTF
v_call: TRBV28; d_call: .; clone_size: .; j_call: TRBJ1-6; cdr3_nt: TGTGCCAGCAGCTGGCGACTAAATTCACCCCTCCACTTT; cdr3_aa: CASSWRLNSPLHF
v_call: TRBV5-4; d_call: .; clone_size: .; j_call: TRBJ2-5; cdr3_nt: TGTGCCAGCAGCTTCGGCATGGGACACGGCCAAGAGACCCAGTACTTC; cdr3_aa: CASSFGMGHGQETQYF
v_call: TRBV4-2; d_call: .; clone_size: few; j_call: TRBJ2-7; cdr3_nt: TGTGCCAGCAGCCAATTCCTCGGGACACCATCCTACGAGCAGTACTTC; cdr3_aa: CASSQFLGTPSYEQYF
v_call: TRBV15; d_call: TRBD1; clone_size: .; j_call: TRBJ1-5; cdr3_nt: TGTGCCACCTCGGACCCGGGACAGGGGGTTCAGCCCCAGCATTTT; cdr3_aa: CATSDPGQGVQPQHF
v_call: TRBV24-1; d_call: .; clone_size: once; j_call: TRBJ1-5; cdr3_nt: TGTGCCCCCTCAGCGGCCGGAAGCAATCAGCCCCAGCATTTT; cdr3_aa: CAPSAAGSNQPQHF
v_call: TRBV28; d_call: .; clone_size: .; j_call: TRBJ2-7; cdr3_nt: TGTGCCAGCAGCGGCTCGGACAGTAACTACGAGCAGTACTTC; cdr3_aa: CASSGSDSNYEQYF
v_call: TRBV2; d_call: TRBD2; clone_size: .; j_call: TRBJ2-2; cdr3_nt: TGTGCCAGCAGTGCTAGGGAGGGAATGCTGTTTTTT; cdr3_aa: CASSAREGMLFF
v_call: TRBV24-1; d_call: TRBD1; clone_size: .; j_call: TRBJ2-7; cdr3_nt: TGTGCCACCAGTGATGCCTCCGGGACAGGGTCGAACGAGCAGTACTTC; cdr3_aa: CATSDASGTGSNEQYF
v_call: TRBV3-1/TRBV3-2; d_call: .; clone_size: once; j_call: TRBJ2-7; cdr3_nt: TGTGCCAGCAGCCGTTCCCTAAGCGGCCCCTACGAGCAGTACTTC; cdr3_aa: CASSRSLSGPYEQYF
v_call: TRBV4-1; d_call: TRBD1; clone_size: .; j_call: TRBJ1-1; cdr3_nt: TGCGCCAGCAGCCCCGTCCCGGGACAGGGATGGGGCACTGAAGCTTTCTTT; cdr3_aa: CASSPVPGQGWGTEAFF
v_call: TRBV5-5; d_call: TRBD1; clone_size: .; j_call: TRBJ2-1; cdr3_nt: TGTGCCAGCAGCTTGACCCCCGGACAGGACTCGATCAATGAGCAGTTCTTC; cdr3_aa: CASSLTPGQDSINEQFF
v_call: TRBV19; d_call: TRBD2; clone_size: .; j_call: TRBJ2-2; cdr3_nt: TGTGCCAGTAGTACCCTACCGGGACTAGCGGGAGTCACCGGGGAGCTGTTTTTT; cdr3_aa: CASSTLPGLAGVTGELFF
v_call: TRBV7-9; d_call: TRBD1; clone_size: .; j_call: TRBJ2-3; cdr3_nt: TGTGCCAGCAGCTTAATACCGGGACAGGGGGCGGAAGATACGCAGTATTTT; cdr3_aa: CASSLIPGQGAEDTQYF